Each of the 10 T cell receptor beta chains below was sequenced from the same sample in a study of early T cells in non-severe SARS-CoV-2 infection. TCRdb passed the 5' RACE reads through MiXCR, listing each CDR3 protein once. The sample includes 30,000 to 40,000 distinct CDR3 sequences, approximately 10% seen only once; the top ten take 13%. The sequenced material came from whole blood. These receptors were taken from an adult who was a healthcare worker with PCR-confirmed SARS-CoV-2 infection or an uninfected control (not recorded which).

This clonotype was counted at least ten times. The V call is TRBV12-3 or TRBV12-4, the J call TRBJ2-3, with TRBD2 identical over 12 bases. J gave up 4 bases and V 5 bases, and 7 bases lay outside the gene matches. This CDR3 has 16 residues. This chain's CDR3 is CASSTLAGGPSDTQYF. Written as DNA, the CDR3 is TGTGCCAGCAGTACCCTAGCGGGGGGGCCATCAGATACGCAGTATTTT.

This clonotype showed up just a few times. CDR3 in DNA: TGTGCCAGCAGCCCCATCTACAATGAGCAGTTCTTC. Protein: CASSPIYNEQFF. The J gene is TRBJ2-1, the V gene TRBV7-6; D remains ambiguous. CDR3 length: 12 amino acids. The V and J ends lost 5 bases and 3 bases respectively, with 5 bases between them. Germline assignment: CDR1 SGHVS and CDR2 FNYEAQ.

This clonotype was recorded at least ten times. This chain links TRBV12-3 or TRBV12-4 with TRBJ1-1; no clear D. This CDR3 contains 16 residues. Trimming took 5 bases from V and 1 from J, leaving 17 bases between them. CDR3 sequence: CASSRNAGAQNTEAFF. The CDR3 DNA reads TGTGCCAGCAGTAGAAACGCGGGAGCTCAGAACACTGAAGCTTTCTTT.

At least ten counts were recorded for this clonotype. The J gene is TRBJ1-2, the V gene TRBV30; D is ambiguous. The CDR3 has 11 amino acids. The V gene's germline CDR1 is GTSNPN and CDR2 SVGIG (reference sequence). V was shortened by 4 bases and J by 8 bases, with 11 bases between the two germline ends. The CDR3: CAWNSNQGYTF. CDR3 DNA sequence: TGTGCCTGGAACAGCAACCAGGGCTACACCTTC.

At least ten counts were recorded for this clonotype. The V gene is TRBV19, the J gene TRBJ2-1, with a possible D match to TRBD1 (5 bases). The CDR3 extends over 15 amino acids. Deletions cut 7 bases from V and 6 bases from J, with 19 bases between. The V gene's germline CDR1 is LNHDA and CDR2 SQIVND (reference sequence). The CDR3 bases are TGTGCCAGTACCCCAAAAGACAGTACTTTCAATGAGCAGTTCTTC. Translated: CASTPKDSTFNEQFF. The full variable domain, rest sourced from reference TRBV19 and TRBJ2-1, is DGGITQSPKYLFRKEGQNVTLSCEQNLNHDAMYWYRQDPGQGLRLIYYSQIVNDFQKGDIAEGYSVSREKKESFPLTVTSAQKNPTAFYLCASTPKDSTFNEQFFGPGTRLTVL.

This clonotype was observed a few times. V and J are TRBV5-6 and TRBJ2-5, with TRBD1 matching 7 bases. The CDR3 is 13 residues long. Germline V lookup: CDR1 SGHDT, CDR2 YYEEEE. The V gene end was trimmed by 7 bases and the J gene end by 5 bases; junction bases not matched to a gene: 8. CDR3 DNA sequence: TGTGCCAGCTTACTAACAGGGGTCGAGACCCAGTACTTC. Its translation is CASLLTGVETQYF.

Ten or more counts support this clonotype. The chain joins TRBV5-1 to TRBJ2-3; D is undetermined. The CDR3 contains 14 residues. Germline V gives CDR1 SGHRS, CDR2 YFSETQ. Trimming shortened V by 0 bases and J by 3 bases, and 8 bases separated the two germline ends. The CDR3 protein is CASSLGEVTDTQYF. The DNA of the CDR3 is TGCGCCAGCAGCTTGGGTGAAGTTACAGATACGCAGTATTTT. The full variable domain, completed using reference TRBV5-1 and TRBJ2-3, is KAGVTQTPRYLIKTRGQQVTLSCSPISGHRSVSWYQQTPGQGLQFLFEYFSETQRNKGNFPGRFSGRQFSNSRSEMNVSTLELGDSALYLCASSLGEVTDTQYFGPGTRLTVL.

This clonotype was seen only once. This may arise from a read error, as a much more abundant clone is one base away. The J gene is TRBJ1-4, the V gene TRBV3-1; D ambiguous. The CDR3 runs to 14 residues. V was clipped by 2 bases and J by 8 bases, with 12 bases between them. Per germline, CDR1 LGHDT and CDR2 YNNKEL (reference sequence). The CDR3 sequence is CASSQSTSREKLFF. The DNA of the CDR3 is TGTGCCAGCAGCCAATCCACAAGTCGCGAAAAACTGTTTTTT.

This clonotype was recorded a few times. The chain has TRBV10-3 and TRBJ1-6; 10 nucleotides align to TRBD1. V lost 11 bases, J lost 10 bases, and 11 bases stayed unmatched. Germline V CDR1 and CDR2: ENHRY, SYGVKD. The length of the CDR3 is 14 residues. The CDR3 sequence is CAGRDRGGGSPLHF. For the CDR3, the DNA is TGTGCCGGCCGGGACAGGGGCGGAGGATCACCCCTCCACTTT.

By its share, this clonotype is medium-sized (0.01 to 0.1%). This rearrangement joins TRBV7-9 to TRBJ2-3; TRBD1 is a possible D gene (5 bases). The CDR3 is made up of 14 amino acids. With 3 bases removed from V and 2 bases from J, the gap between germline ends came to 9 bases. CDR1 and CDR2 (germline): SEHNR, FQNEAQ (reference sequence). The CDR3 DNA sequence: TGTGCCAGCAGCTTTTCAGGGAACACAGATACGCAGTATTTT. Its translation: CASSFSGNTDTQYF.